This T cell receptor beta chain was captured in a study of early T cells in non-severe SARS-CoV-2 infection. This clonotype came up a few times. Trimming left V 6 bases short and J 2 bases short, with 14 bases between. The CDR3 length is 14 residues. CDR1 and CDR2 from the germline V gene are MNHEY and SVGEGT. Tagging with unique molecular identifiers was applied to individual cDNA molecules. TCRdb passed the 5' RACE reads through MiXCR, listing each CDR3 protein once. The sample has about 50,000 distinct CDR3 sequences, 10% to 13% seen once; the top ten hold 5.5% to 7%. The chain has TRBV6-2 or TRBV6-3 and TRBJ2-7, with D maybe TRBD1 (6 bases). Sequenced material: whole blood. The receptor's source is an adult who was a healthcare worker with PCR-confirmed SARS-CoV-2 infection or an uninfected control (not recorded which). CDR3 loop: CASRGAARPYEQYF. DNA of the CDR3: TGTGCCAGCAGGGGGGCAGCGAGACCCTACGAGCAGTACTTC.